The 5 T cell receptor beta chains reported below all come from one sample, sequenced in a study of T cells in Graves' hyperthyroidism and ophthalmopathy. The investigators amplified TCR beta CDR3 regions from RNA transcripts. The HTBI primer set was used in a first-round RT-PCR of the TCR CDR3. From the multiplex PCR reads, TCRdb called clonotypes with MiXCR, one entry per CDR3 protein. The table includes a few hundred thousand distinct CDR3 sequences, around 14% detected once. Material: blood. The receptors were gathered from a woman younger than 35 with Graves' hyperthyroidism.

In its sample, this clonotype was seen many times. The rearrangement links TRBV20-1 to TRBJ1-6; D is possibly TRBD1 (6 bases). The CDR3 contains 12 residues. V was shortened by 6 bases and J by 10 bases, with 13 bases between the two germline ends. From germline, CDR1 is DFQATT and CDR2 SNEGSKA (reference sequence). CDR3 amino acids: CSASEGESPLHF. The DNA for the CDR3 is TGCAGTGCCTCGGAGGGGGAGTCACCCCTCCACTTT.

At least ten counts were recorded for this clonotype. This CDR3 is CASGSQDQTQYF. The CDR3 nucleotides are TGTGCTAGTGGAAGCCAGGACCAGACCCAGTACTTC. The V gene is TRBV12-5, the J gene TRBJ2-5; D ambiguous. The CDR3 runs to 12 residues. CDR1 and CDR2 (germline): LGHNT, FRNRAP. V lost 6 bases to trimming and J lost 6 bases, with 11 bases between them. The full variable domain, in which reference TRBV12-5 and TRBJ2-5 provide the parts outside the CDR3, is DARVTQTPRHKVTEMGQEVTMRCQPILGHNTVFWYRQTMMQGLELLAYFRNRAPLDDSGMPKDRFSAEMPDATLATLKIQPSEPRDSAVYFCASGSQDQTQYFGPGTRLLVL.

This clonotype was picked up many times. This chain links TRBV20-1 with TRBJ2-7, with 7 nucleotides matching TRBD1. The CDR3 is 12 amino acids. Germline lookup yields CDR1 DFQATT and CDR2 SNEGSKA (reference sequence). After removal of 5 bases from V and 2 bases from J, the junction contained 3 bases not matched to a gene. CDR3 loop: CSAEQGTYEQYF. CDR3 DNA sequence: TGCAGTGCTGAACAGGGGACCTACGAGCAGTACTTC.

This clonotype was detected ten times or more. This rearrangement joins TRBV28 to TRBJ1-2, with 9 bases that match TRBD1. The CDR3 covers 16 residues. The germline V gene has CDR1 MDHEN and CDR2 SYDVKM. Unmatched junction bases numbered 7, after V lost 0 bases and J lost 5 bases. The CDR3 sequence is CASSLWGQGSFYGYTF. The CDR3, as DNA: TGTGCCAGCAGTTTATGGGGACAGGGATCTTTTTATGGCTACACCTTC.

This clonotype has a count of ten or more. This sequence joins TRBV7-3 and TRBJ2-1, with D possibly matching TRBD2 (6 bases). CDR1 and CDR2 from the germline V gene are SGHTA and FQGTGA. The CDR3 is made up of 17 amino acids. The V end was cut by 1 base, the J end by 2 bases, with 15 bases between. The CDR3 here is CASSLRDGTAPYNEQFF. For the CDR3, the DNA is TGTGCCAGCAGCTTAAGGGACGGGACTGCCCCCTACAATGAGCAGTTCTTC.